This T cell receptor (beta chain) was observed in a study of blood T cell repertoires in COVID-19. In the study overall: Both acute and convalescent COVID-19 samples were obtained from the United States, Italy and Spain. Sources were T cells, B-cell-depleted T cells, or PBMCs; the material itself was cDNA or gDNA.

V trimming: 4 bases; J trimming: 6 bases; junction bases outside the gene matches: 5. There are 14 residues in the CDR3. The germline CDR1 and CDR2 sequences are LGHDT and YNNKEL (reference sequence). In the original analysis: Reference gene primer amplification in the assay estimated nucleated cell counts. Assay: immunoSEQ multiplex PCR; the TCRdb copy retains only in-frame clones and omits some. That table furnishes V, J and clone size, whereas the DNA furnished D and trimming. The top ten clones hold about 4% of a sample with approximately 140,000 clones, about 85% of them seen once. Sequencing was performed on peripheral blood. The sequence was obtained from a woman aged 55-69 years with active or convalescent COVID-19. The V gene is TRBV3-1 (or the pseudogene TRBV3-2), the J gene TRBJ1-2, with TRBD1 identical over 10 bases. The DNA for the CDR3 is TGTGCCAGCAGCCCTGGACAGGGGGTAAATGGCTACACCTTC. Its translation: CASSPGQGVNGYTF.